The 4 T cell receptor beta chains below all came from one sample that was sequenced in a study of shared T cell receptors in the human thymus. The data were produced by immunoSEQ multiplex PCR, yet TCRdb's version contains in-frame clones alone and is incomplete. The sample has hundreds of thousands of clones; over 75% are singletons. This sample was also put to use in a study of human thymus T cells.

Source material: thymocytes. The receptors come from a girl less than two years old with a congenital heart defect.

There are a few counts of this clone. The CDR3 region is CASSFLAGNTEAFF. CDR3 coding DNA: TGTGCCAGCAGTTTCCTGGCAGGGAACACTGAAGCTTTCTTT. The chain has TRBV28 and TRBJ1-1, with D unclear. Germline V CDR1 and CDR2: MDHEN, SYDVKM. The germline V and J ends were trimmed by 3 bases and 1 base, with 9 bases remaining between them. This CDR3 contains 14 residues.

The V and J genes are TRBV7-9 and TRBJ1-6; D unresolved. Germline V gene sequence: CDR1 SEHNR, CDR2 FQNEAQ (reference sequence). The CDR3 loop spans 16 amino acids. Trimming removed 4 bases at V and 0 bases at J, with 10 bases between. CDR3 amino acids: CASSSPLDSYNSPLHF. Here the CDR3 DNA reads TGTGCCAGCAGCTCGCCATTAGACTCCTATAATTCACCCCTCCACTTT.

In DNA form, the CDR3 reads TGTGCCAGCACCCCGGGACAGGTCTATGGCTACACCTTC. This codes for CASTPGQVYGYTF. This sequence joins TRBV2 and TRBJ1-2; TRBD1 agrees at 8 bases. Germline CDR1 SNHLY, CDR2 FYNNEI. The trim removed 7 bases at V and 4 bases at J, leaving 5 bases unmatched. The CDR3 is 13 residues long.

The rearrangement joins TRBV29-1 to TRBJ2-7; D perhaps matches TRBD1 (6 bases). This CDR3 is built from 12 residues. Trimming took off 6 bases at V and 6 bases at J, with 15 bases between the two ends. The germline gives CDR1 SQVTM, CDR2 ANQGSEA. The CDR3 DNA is TGCAGCGTCGGGACAAGGTTGAGCGAGCAGTACTTC. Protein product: CSVGTRLSEQYF.